Presented here are 27 T cell receptor beta chains from one specimen sequenced in a study of T cell responses to AZD1222 COVID-19 vaccine. Generated by immunoSEQ multiplex PCR, the TCRdb table keeps only in-frame clones and is missing some. The repertoire has 90,000 to 150,000 clones, around 90% of them found once; the top ten carry 4% to 4.5%. This material consisted of peripheral blood, taken 28 days after the second dose of the MenACWY control vaccine. The receptor set was obtained from an adult who received the MenACWY meningococcal vaccine as a control.

Details on this clone: The same CDR3 can be traced to other DNA sequences in this sample. The V call is TRBV4-2, the J call TRBJ2-5; D is possibly TRBD1 (6 bases). Germline V lookup: CDR1 LGHNA, CDR2 YNFKEQ. The V end lost 0 bases, the J end lost 1 base, and 9 bases lay between the germline ends. The CDR3 consists of 15 residues. DNA for the CDR3: TGTGCCAGCAGCCAAGATCGAGGGGGCCAAGAGACCCAGTACTTC. Translating gives CASSQDRGGQETQYF.

The CDR3 protein is CASSRNSGAPSTDTQYF. The CDR3, as DNA: TGCGCCAGCAGCCGAAATAGCGGGGCCCCTAGCACAGATACGCAGTATTTT. The gene calls are TRBV4-3 and TRBJ2-3; TRBD2 agrees at 8 bases. J gave up 0 bases and V 4 bases, and 9 bases lay outside the gene matches. The CDR3 covers 17 residues. Germline values: CDR1 LGHNA, CDR2 YSLEER.

The V call is TRBV19, the J call TRBJ2-2; D might be TRBD1 (5 bases). Germline CDR1 is LNHDA and CDR2 is SQIVND (reference sequence). The CDR3 runs 14 residues. V lost 6 bases and J lost 0, with 8 bases in between. The CDR3 here is CASRMDTNTGELFF. CDR3 in DNA: TGTGCCAGTAGGATGGACACGAACACCGGGGAGCTGTTTTTT. Full variable domain (rest looked up from reference TRBV19 and TRBJ2-2): DGGITQSPKYLFRKEGQNVTLSCEQNLNHDAMYWYRQDPGQGLRLIYYSQIVNDFQKGDIAEGYSVSREKKESFPLTVTSAQKNPTAFYLCASRMDTNTGELFFGEGSRLTVL.

The chain uses TRBV7-3 and TRBJ2-5; perhaps TRBD1 as D (5 bases). V lost 2 bases and J 3 bases, leaving 10 bases between the germline ends. CDR1 SGHTA and CDR2 FQGTGA come from the germline V gene. This CDR3 spans 14 amino acids. CDR3 residues: CASSLGIGEETQYF. The CDR3, as DNA: TGTGCCAGCAGCTTAGGGATAGGGGAAGAGACCCAGTACTTC.

The CDR3 nucleotides are TGTGCCAGCAGTCCCCCGACGGAGAATTCACCCCTCCACTTT. Translating gives CASSPPTENSPLHF. The rearrangement uses TRBV28 and TRBJ1-6; D uncertain. Looked up from germline, CDR1 is MDHEN and CDR2 is SYDVKM. The ends were cut back, 5 bases at V and 7 bases at J, with 12 bases in the middle. This CDR3 spans 14 amino acids.

As regards this clone: Other DNA sequences in the same sample also yield this CDR3. V usage is TRBV7-2 and J usage is TRBJ2-7, with TRBD2 matching 7 bases. CDR1 is SGHTA, CDR2 FQGNSA, per germline. Trimming at V came to 5 bases and at J to 2 bases, leaving 9 bases not matched to a gene. CDR3 length: 15 amino acids. The DNA of the CDR3 is TGTGCCAGCAGCCCGTATAGCGGGTCCACCTACGAGCAGTACTTC. Residues: CASSPYSGSTYEQYF.

This chain connects TRBV29-1 to TRBJ1-2, with a tentative D call TRBD1 (5 bases). V lost 6 bases, J lost 0 bases, and 8 bases lay in between. This CDR3 spans 12 amino acids. Germline V gene lookup returns CDR1 SQVTM and CDR2 ANQGSEA. The CDR3 loop is CSVPRANYGYTF. The CDR3 DNA is TGCAGCGTCCCCAGGGCTAACTATGGCTACACCTTC.

The chain is built from TRBV28 and TRBJ2-1, with 10 bases aligning to TRBD2. The CDR3 has 16 amino acids. Germline CDR1 MDHEN, CDR2 SYDVKM. With V trimmed by 5 bases and J by 9 bases, 13 bases remained unmatched. The DNA of the CDR3 is TGTGCCAGCAGTGACCTAGCGGGAGTGGTGCACGGTGAGCAGTTCTTC. This codes for CASSDLAGVVHGEQFF.

The chain recombines TRBV28 with TRBJ1-5; D gene uncertain. Trimming took 8 bases from V and 0 from J, leaving 14 bases between them. Germline V gives CDR1 MDHEN, CDR2 SYDVKM. This CDR3 has 15 residues. CDR3 bases: TGTGCCAGCCGCCCAATTAGGAATAGCAATCAGCCCCAGCATTTT. Amino acid sequence: CASRPIRNSNQPQHF.

J is TRBJ1-5 and V is TRBV29-1, with D uncertain. The V gene lost 4 bases and the J gene lost 3 bases, with 10 bases spanning the gap. Per germline, CDR1 SQVTM and CDR2 ANQGSEA. There are 13 residues in the CDR3. The CDR3 nucleotides read TGCAGCGTTGGGCAGGCGGCCAATCAGCCCCAGCATTTT. It translates to CSVGQAANQPQHF.

The chain joins TRBV10-2 to TRBJ1-6, with 10 bases that match TRBD1. The CDR3 loop spans 15 amino acids. Germline lookup yields CDR1 WSHSY and CDR2 SAAADI. V lost 5 bases and J lost 6; bases outside the gene matches: 4. This CDR3 reads CASSKGDRGNSPLHF. The CDR3 DNA reads TGCGCCAGCAGTAAAGGGGACAGGGGTAATTCACCCCTCCACTTT.

V usage is TRBV6-2 or TRBV6-3 and J usage is TRBJ2-4; D is tentatively TRBD1 or TRBD2 (7 bases each). Trimming left V 6 bases short and J 0 bases short, with 18 bases between. The length of the CDR3 is 17 residues. Per the germline V gene, CDR1 is MNHEY and CDR2 is SVGEGT. The CDR3 DNA follows: TGTGCCAGCAGCAACAGGGGAGGGGGCCTAGCCAAAAACATTCAGTACTTC. It translates to CASSNRGGGLAKNIQYF.

The chain is built from TRBV11-3 and TRBJ1-1; D is possibly TRBD1 (6 bases). V lost 5 bases and J 1 base, leaving 11 bases between the germline ends. CDR1 is SGHNT and CDR2 is YENEEA in the germline V gene. The CDR3 spans 14 residues. The CDR3: CASSRRDTNTEAFF. The CDR3 DNA reads as TGTGCCAGCAGCCGCCGGGACACGAACACTGAAGCTTTCTTT. The entire variable domain, with the rest obtained from reference TRBV11-3 and TRBJ1-1, is as follows: EAGVVQSPRYKIIEKKQPVAFWCNPISGHNTLYWYLQNLGQGPELLIRYENEEAVDDSQLPKDRFSAERLKGVDSTLKIQPAELGDSAVYLCASSRRDTNTEAFFGQGTRLTVV.

The chain is built from TRBV6-2 or TRBV6-3 and TRBJ2-3; possibly TRBD1 or TRBD2 for D (5 bases each). Germline V gene data show CDR1 as MNHEY and CDR2 as SVGEGT. The CDR3 sequence is 16 residues long. V lost 5 bases to trimming and J lost 0 bases, with 15 bases between them. The CDR3 bases are TGTGCCAGCAGTCGGGACGGAGCTACTAGCACAGATACGCAGTATTTT. It is translated as CASSRDGATSTDTQYF.

The chain combines TRBV7-2 with TRBJ1-5; a weak D match, TRBD1 (6 bases). Between the trimmed V and J ends, which lost 5 bases and 3 bases, there was a span of 14 bases. The CDR3 length is 15 residues. CDR1 is SGHTA and CDR2 is FQGNSA in the germline V gene. CDR3 sequence reads: CASSMTGGFNQPQHF. For the CDR3, the DNA is TGTGCCAGCAGCATGACAGGAGGATTCAATCAGCCCCAGCATTTT.

The J gene is TRBJ2-1, the V gene TRBV6-4; D possibly uses TRBD1 or TRBD2 (5 bases each). V dropped 6 bases and J dropped 0 bases, with 12 bases sitting between them. The CDR3 length is 15 residues. Germline V gene sequence: CDR1 MRHNA, CDR2 SNTAGT. The CDR3 DNA is TGTGCCAGCAGCAGAGGGGTCAGCTCCTACAATGAGCAGTTCTTC. It encodes CASSRGVSSYNEQFF.

The rearrangement joins TRBV7-2 to TRBJ2-1; 15 positions agree with TRBD2. The CDR3 is made up of 15 amino acids. The J segment lost 8 bases and the V segment lost 4 bases, leaving 3 bases of the junction unmatched. Germline V gene data show CDR1 as SGHTA and CDR2 as FQGNSA. CDR3 loop: CASSSGLAGGHEQFF. The CDR3 DNA sequence: TGTGCCAGCAGCTCCGGACTAGCGGGGGGGCATGAGCAGTTCTTC.

The chain uses TRBV2 and TRBJ2-7; a possible D gene is TRBD1 (6 bases). The CDR3 sequence is 15 residues long. Trimming left V 3 bases short and J 1 base short, with 13 bases between. Germline values: CDR1 SNHLY, CDR2 FYNNEI. Here the CDR3 DNA reads TGTGCCAGCAGTGATACCGGGACACCTTCCTACGAGCAGTACTTC. Protein product: CASSDTGTPSYEQYF.

The chain uses TRBV5-1 and TRBJ2-4; 8 bases are shared with TRBD2. The CDR3 runs to 17 residues. The junction had 12 bases not matched to a gene; V was cut back by 4 bases and J by 3 bases. The germline V gene encodes CDR1 SGHRS and CDR2 YFSETQ. The CDR3, as DNA: TGCGCCAGCAGCCTTGGATCAGTCAGCGGGAGCAAAAACATTCAGTACTTC. It codes for CASSLGSVSGSKNIQYF.

This chain connects TRBV9 to TRBJ2-2; weak D call: TRBD1 (5 bases). Germline lookup yields CDR1 SGDLS and CDR2 YYNGEE. The CDR3 is 16 residues long. V was trimmed by 4 bases and J by 3 bases, leaving 16 bases between them. The CDR3 DNA follows: TGTGCCAGCAGCCCGCGCGACAGTCCTTACACCGGGGAGCTGTTTTTT. Translating it yields CASSPRDSPYTGELFF.

The chain couples TRBV19 to TRBJ2-5; D gene uncertain. The CDR3 totals 13 residues. CDR1 and CDR2 (germline): LNHDA, SQIVND (reference sequence). V was pared by 6 bases and J by 5 bases, with 13 bases between. CDR3 loop: CASSRRRWETQYF. CDR3 nucleotides: TGTGCCAGTAGCCGACGGCGGTGGGAGACCCAGTACTTC.

This clone has more than one count but fewer than ten. The chain couples TRBV2 to TRBJ1-5; TRBD1 is a possible D gene (5 bases). In germline, CDR1 is SNHLY, CDR2 FYNNEI. CDR3 length equals 14 residues. V shed 7 bases and J shed 2 bases, with 12 bases lying between them. The CDR3 reads CASKELGGNQPQHF. The CDR3 region has the DNA TGTGCCAGCAAGGAGCTGGGGGGCAATCAGCCCCAGCATTTT.

The chain has TRBV4-2 and TRBJ1-6, with TRBD1 matching 12 bases. Germline V gives CDR1 LGHNA, CDR2 YNFKEQ. This CDR3 has 18 residues. Unmatched junction bases numbered 14, after V lost 5 bases and J lost 9 bases. CDR3 DNA: TGTGCCAGCAGCAAAAGGGGGACAGGGGGCAGCGATGTTTCACCCCTCCACTTT. Protein: CASSKRGTGGSDVSPLHF.

J is TRBJ1-4 and V is TRBV6-2 or TRBV6-3; 7 positions agree with TRBD1. CDR1 is MNHEY and CDR2 is SVGEGT in the germline V gene. The trim removed 4 bases at V and 5 bases at J, leaving 4 bases unmatched. The CDR3 spans 14 residues. The CDR3 DNA reads as TGTGCCAGCAGTTTCGGGACAGAAAATGAAAAACTGTTTTTT. Amino acids: CASSFGTENEKLFF.

The CDR3, as DNA: TGTGCCAGCAGCGCCCGGGACGCTCTTTCGGCAAATTCACCCCTCCACTTT. Encoded protein: CASSARDALSANSPLHF. The rearrangement joins TRBV14 to TRBJ1-6; tentatively, D is TRBD1 (5 bases). The CDR3 consists of 17 residues. Trimming shortened V by 5 bases and J by 7 bases, and 21 bases separated the two germline ends. CDR1 and CDR2 (germline): SGHDN, FVKESK.

V usage is TRBV23-1 and J usage is TRBJ2-7; 7 nucleotides line up with TRBD2. TRBV23-1 is an open reading frame, and its role is uncertain. V dropped 3 bases and J dropped 3; count of bases not matched to a gene: 5. The CDR3 runs 14 residues. The CDR3 region has the DNA TGCGCCAGCAGTCAGGGAGGGATCCTCTACGAGCAGTACGTC. This gives the protein CASSQGGILYEQYV.

The chain links TRBV6-5 to TRBJ1-3; TRBD1 matches at 8 bases. CDR3 length: 15 residues. CDR1 is MNHEY and CDR2 is SVGAGI in the germline V gene. Unmatched junction bases numbered 6, after V lost 6 bases and J lost 2 bases. CDR3 residues: CASRLQGATGNTIYF. The CDR3 DNA is TGTGCCAGCAGACTCCAGGGGGCGACTGGAAACACCATATATTTT.